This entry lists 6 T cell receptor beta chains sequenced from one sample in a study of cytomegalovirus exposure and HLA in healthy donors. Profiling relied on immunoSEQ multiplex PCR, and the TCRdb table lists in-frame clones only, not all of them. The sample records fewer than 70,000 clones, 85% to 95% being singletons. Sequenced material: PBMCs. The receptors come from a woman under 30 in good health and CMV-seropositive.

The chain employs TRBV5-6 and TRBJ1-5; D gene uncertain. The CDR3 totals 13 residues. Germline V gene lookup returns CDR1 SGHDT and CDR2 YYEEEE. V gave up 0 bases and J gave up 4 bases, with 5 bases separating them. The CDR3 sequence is CASSLAGNQPQHF. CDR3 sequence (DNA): TGTGCCAGCAGCTTGGCCGGGAATCAGCCCCAGCATTTT.

The CDR3 DNA reads TGCGCCAGCAGTGATAAGCGCGCCTTCGGCGAGCAGTACTTC. Translated: CASSDKRAFGEQYF. The chain is built from TRBV10-2 and TRBJ2-7, with no clear D. From germline, CDR1 is WSHSY and CDR2 SAAADI. CDR3 length equals 14 residues. V dropped 3 bases and J dropped 6 bases, with 15 bases sitting between them.

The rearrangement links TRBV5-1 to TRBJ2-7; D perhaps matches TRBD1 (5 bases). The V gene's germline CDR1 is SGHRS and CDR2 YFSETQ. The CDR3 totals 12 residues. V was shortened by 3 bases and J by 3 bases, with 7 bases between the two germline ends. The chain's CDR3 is CASSSDNYEQYF. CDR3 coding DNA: TGCGCCAGCAGCTCGGACAACTACGAGCAGTACTTC.

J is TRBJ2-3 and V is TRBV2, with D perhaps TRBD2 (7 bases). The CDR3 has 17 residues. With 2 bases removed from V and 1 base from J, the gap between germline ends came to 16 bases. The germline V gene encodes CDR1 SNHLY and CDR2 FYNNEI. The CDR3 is CASSEIGGAWGTDTQYF. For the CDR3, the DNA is TGTGCCAGCAGTGAAATAGGGGGGGCATGGGGCACAGATACGCAGTATTTT.

The CDR3 reads CASSLIQGTSGKEQFF. CDR3 coding DNA: TGTGCCAGCAGCTTGATCCAAGGGACTAGCGGAAAAGAGCAGTTCTTC. This chain connects TRBV11-2 to TRBJ2-1, with 11 nucleotides matching TRBD2. Germline CDR1 SGHAT, CDR2 FQNNGV. Losses at the gene ends were 3 bases for V and 10 bases for J; bases not matched to a gene: 11. CDR3 length: 16 amino acids.

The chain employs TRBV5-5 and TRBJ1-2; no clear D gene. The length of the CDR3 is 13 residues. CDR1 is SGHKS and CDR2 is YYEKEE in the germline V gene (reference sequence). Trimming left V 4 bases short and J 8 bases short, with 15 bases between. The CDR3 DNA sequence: TGTGCCAGCAGCCCTACTAGTAACGGGGGCTACACCTTC. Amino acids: CASSPTSNGGYTF.